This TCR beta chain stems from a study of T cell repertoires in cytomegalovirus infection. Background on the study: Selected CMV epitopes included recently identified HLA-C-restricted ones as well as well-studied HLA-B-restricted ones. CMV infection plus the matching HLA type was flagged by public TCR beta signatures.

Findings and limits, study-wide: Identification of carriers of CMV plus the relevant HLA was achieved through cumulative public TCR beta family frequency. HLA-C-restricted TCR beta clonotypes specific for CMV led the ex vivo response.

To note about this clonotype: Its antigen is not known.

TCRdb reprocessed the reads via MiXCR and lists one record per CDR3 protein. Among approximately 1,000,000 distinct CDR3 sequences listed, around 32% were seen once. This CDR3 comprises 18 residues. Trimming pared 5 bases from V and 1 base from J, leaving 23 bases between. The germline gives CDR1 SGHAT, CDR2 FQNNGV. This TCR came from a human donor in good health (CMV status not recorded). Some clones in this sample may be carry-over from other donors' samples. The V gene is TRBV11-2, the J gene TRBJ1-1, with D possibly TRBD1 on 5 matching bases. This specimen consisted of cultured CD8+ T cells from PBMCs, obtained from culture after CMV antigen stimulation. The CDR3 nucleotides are TGTGCCAGCAGCCCCCAGACGGGTTACGGGGGGGGGAACACTGAAGCTTTCTTT. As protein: CASSPQTGYGGGNTEAFF.